A single sample is the source of the 20 T cell receptor beta chains below, sequenced in a study of CD8+CD57+ T cells in acquired aplastic anemia. The use of genomic DNA as template underpinned the TCR beta VDJ and CDR3 profiling. One entry per CDR3 protein results from TCRdb running MiXCR on the reads. The profile shows under 200,000 distinct CDR3 sequences, about 64% of them singletons. Source material: sorted CD4+, CD8+, or CD8+CD57+ T cells (not recorded which) from PBMCs. The receptors originated from a human donor in good health.

This clonotype was seen a handful of times. The chain carries TRBV7-6 and TRBJ2-7; D uncertain. Germline CDR1 SGHVS, CDR2 FNYEAQ. V was cut by 2 bases and J by 2 bases, with 7 bases left in between. The CDR3 runs 13 residues. DNA for the CDR3: TGTGCCAGCAGCTTATCGCAGGCCTACGAGCAGTACTTC. Its translation is CASSLSQAYEQYF.

The chain combines TRBV7-8 with TRBJ2-3; D is tentatively TRBD1 or TRBD2 (8 bases each). V shed 1 base and J shed 2 bases, with 19 bases lying between them. There are 18 residues in the CDR3. Germline values: CDR1 SGHVS, CDR2 FQNEAQ. The chain's CDR3 is CASSLGTGREDLTDTQYF. The DNA of the CDR3 is TGTGCCAGCAGCTTAGGGACAGGGCGGGAGGACCTCACAGATACGCAGTATTTT. The variable domain in full, with the rest retrieved from reference TRBV7-8 and TRBJ2-3, is GAGVSQSPRYKVAKRGQDVALRCDPISGHVSLFWYQQALGQGPEFLTYFQNEAQLDKSGLPSDRFFAERPEGSVSTLKIQRTQQEDSAVYLCASSLGTGREDLTDTQYFGPGTRLTVL.

This chain links TRBV20-1 with TRBJ2-7; possible D gene TRBD2, 6 bases. Trimming took 0 bases from V and 0 from J, leaving 18 bases between them. Germline-derived CDR1 and CDR2 are DFQATT and SNEGSKA (reference sequence). The CDR3 covers 17 residues. The CDR3: CSARDPRPGLFSYEQYF. CDR3 in DNA: TGCAGTGCTAGAGATCCGCGTCCGGGACTCTTCTCCTACGAGCAGTACTTC.

This clonotype was recorded many times. The chain uses TRBV11-2 and TRBJ2-7, with no clear D. CDR3 length: 11 residues. Looked up from germline, CDR1 is SGHAT and CDR2 is FQNNGV. With 6 bases removed from V and 3 bases from J, the gap between germline ends came to 6 bases. The CDR3 region is CASRGGYEQYF. In DNA form, the CDR3 reads TGTGCCAGCAGGGGCGGCTACGAGCAGTACTTC.

The chain links TRBV12-3 or TRBV12-4 to TRBJ1-6; no definite D call. Between the trimmed V and J ends, which lost 5 bases and 11 bases, there was a span of 16 bases. The CDR3 consists of 14 residues. The CDR3 DNA is TGTGCCAGCAGTCCGCCCTACCATTGGGCACCCCTCCACTTT. It yields the protein CASSPPYHWAPLHF.

V gene TRBV7-9 combines with J gene TRBJ2-1; D is ambiguous. V lost 2 bases and J lost 0, with 5 bases in between. Germline CDR1 and CDR2: SEHNR and FQNEAQ (reference sequence). This CDR3 region has 14 residues. CDR3 residues: CASSLTPSYNEQFF. In DNA form, the CDR3 reads TGTGCCAGCAGCTTAACTCCCTCCTACAATGAGCAGTTCTTC.

This clonotype was seen more than once but under ten times. V and J are TRBV6-1 and TRBJ2-1; possible D gene TRBD2, 6 bases. The CDR3 is made up of 18 amino acids. Trimming removed 4 bases from V and 8 bases from J, with 27 bases in between. From germline, CDR1 is MNHNS and CDR2 SASEGT. CDR3 sequence (DNA): TGTGCCAGCAGTGGAGGATTCAGTGGCCGGGGACGGAGGGATGAGCAGTTCTTC. This codes for CASSGGFSGRGRRDEQFF.

The chain links TRBV5-1 to TRBJ2-6; D is unresolved. The germline V and J ends were trimmed by 5 bases and 1 base, with 10 bases remaining between them. Germline V CDR1 and CDR2: SGHRS, YFSETQ. The CDR3 has 15 amino acids. CDR3: CASSPSLSGANVLTF. The CDR3 coding sequence is TGCGCCAGCAGTCCTAGTCTGTCTGGGGCCAACGTCCTGACTTTC.

This chain links TRBV20-1 with TRBJ2-5; 7 bases are shared with TRBD1. Germline CDR1 and CDR2: DFQATT and SNEGSKA (reference sequence). The trim removed 4 bases at V and 5 bases at J, leaving 4 bases unmatched. The CDR3 runs to 12 residues. The CDR3 here is CSAKGAGETQYF. CDR3 sequence (DNA): TGCAGTGCTAAGGGGGCAGGGGAGACCCAGTACTTC.

The rearrangement links TRBV7-9 to TRBJ2-7; D is perhaps TRBD1 or TRBD2 (5 bases each). Trimming took off 4 bases at V and 1 base at J, with 17 bases between the two ends. This CDR3 spans 16 amino acids. Germline V gives CDR1 SEHNR, CDR2 FQNEAQ (reference sequence). The CDR3 sequence is CASSWRAGTLSYEQYF. The CDR3 region has the DNA TGTGCCAGCAGCTGGAGAGCAGGGACCTTATCCTACGAGCAGTACTTC.

The rearrangement uses TRBV7-9 and TRBJ2-5, with 7 bases aligning to TRBD2. Per germline, CDR1 SEHNR and CDR2 FQNEAQ (reference sequence). This CDR3 has 15 residues. Trimming removed 2 bases from V and 5 bases from J; junction bases left unmatched: 8. The chain's CDR3 is CASSLNTAAGETQYF. CDR3 nucleotide sequence: TGTGCCAGCAGCTTAAATACGGCAGCGGGGGAGACCCAGTACTTC.

The CDR3, as DNA: TGTGCCACCAGCAGATCATCCCAAGAGACCCAGTACTTC. This encodes CATSRSSQETQYF. The chain employs TRBV15 and TRBJ2-5; D call uncertain. The CDR3 length is 13 residues. The germline V gene encodes CDR1 LNHNV and CDR2 YYDKDF (reference sequence). V lost 2 bases, J lost 1 base, and 5 bases lay in between.

V gene TRBV5-1 combines with J gene TRBJ1-5, with D possibly TRBD1 on 6 matching bases. The germline V and J ends were trimmed by 4 bases and 6 bases, with 17 bases remaining between them. CDR3 size: 15 residues. The germline CDR1 and CDR2 sequences are SGHRS and YFSETQ. The CDR3 sequence: CASSLGGQGGQPQHF. The CDR3 DNA sequence: TGCGCCAGCAGCCTCGGGGGGCAGGGCGGTCAGCCCCAGCATTTT.

There are a few counts of this clonotype. This chain connects TRBV20-1 to TRBJ2-5, with TRBD2 matching over 8 bases. V trimming: 5 bases; J trimming: 4 bases; junction bases outside the gene matches: 0. CDR1 and CDR2 (germline): DFQATT, SNEGSKA (reference sequence). This CDR3 region has 11 residues. DNA for the CDR3: TGCAGTGCTCTAGCGGGAGAGACCCAGTACTTC. Translated, it gives CSALAGETQYF.

This sequence joins TRBV10-3 and TRBJ2-1; 8 nucleotides match TRBD2. CDR3 size: 16 residues. Germline lookup yields CDR1 ENHRY and CDR2 SYGVKD. V trimming: 0 bases; J trimming: 6 bases; junction bases outside the gene matches: 7. Here the CDR3 reads CAISESTLAAANEQFF. As DNA, the CDR3 is TGTGCCATCAGTGAGTCGACACTAGCGGCCGCCAATGAGCAGTTCTTC.

This clonotype was picked up many times. The gene calls are TRBV13 and TRBJ2-7; 11 bases fit TRBD1. This CDR3 spans 15 amino acids. Germline CDR1 reads PRHDT; CDR2 reads FYEKMQ (reference sequence). The V segment lost 5 bases and the J segment 5 bases; nucleotides outside the gene matches: 8. The CDR3 DNA sequence: TGTGCCAGCAGCCGGTACGGACAGGGGGCCCACGAGCAGTACTTC. It translates to CASSRYGQGAHEQYF. The complete variable domain, with remaining parts taken from reference TRBV13 and TRBJ2-7, reads AAGVIQSPRHLIKEKRETATLKCYPIPRHDTVYWYQQGPGQDPQFLISFYEKMQSDKGSIPDRFSAQQFSDYHSELNMSSLELGDSALYFCASSRYGQGAHEQYFGPGTRLTVT.

CDR3 region: CSVGSAAYEQYF. The CDR3, as DNA: TGCAGCGTAGGCTCAGCGGCCTACGAGCAGTACTTC. J is TRBJ2-7 and V is TRBV29-1; maybe TRBD2 (5 bases). Germline V gene sequence: CDR1 SQVTM, CDR2 ANQGSEA. The ends were cut back, 6 bases at V and 2 bases at J, with 11 bases in the middle. The CDR3 consists of 12 residues.

The genes are TRBV7-2 and TRBJ2-7, with 9 bases matching TRBD1. Losses at the gene ends were 3 bases for V and 6 bases for J; bases not matched to a gene: 9. Germline CDR1 reads SGHTA; CDR2 reads FQGNSA. The CDR3 is 15 residues long. This CDR3 reads CASSLGQGERLEQYF. In DNA, the CDR3 is TGTGCCAGCAGCTTGGGACAGGGAGAGAGGCTCGAGCAGTACTTC.

On this clonotype: Germline and junction disagree at one end, which may indicate a read error. The rearrangement joins TRBV14 to TRBJ1-1, with a possible D match to TRBD1 (6 bases). The germline V gene has CDR1 SGHDN and CDR2 FVKESK. The CDR3 consists of 15 residues. The CDR3 nucleotides are TGTGCCAGCAGCCCCCTGTGGGGGGGGGACACTGAAGCCTTCTTT. It yields the protein CASSPLWGGDTEAFF. Combining the CDR3 with reference TRBV14 and TRBJ1-1 gives the whole variable domain EAGVTQFPSHSVIEKGQTVTLRCDPISGHDNLYWYRRVMGKEIKFLLHFVKESKQDESGMPNNRFLAERTGGTYSTLKVQPAELEDSGVYFCASSPLWGGDTEAFFGQGTRLTVV.

This clonotype came up many times. The chain joins TRBV7-9 to TRBJ2-2; D is perhaps TRBD1 (6 bases). The CDR3 runs 15 residues. Germline V lookup: CDR1 SEHNR, CDR2 FQNEAQ (reference sequence). Trimming took off 5 bases at V and 5 bases at J, with 15 bases between the two ends. The DNA for the CDR3 is TGTGCCAGCAGCCCCCCCGGCAGGGGAACCGGGGAGCTGTTTTTT. This gives the protein CASSPPGRGTGELFF.